Listed below are T cell receptor beta chains from one sample, sequenced in a study of cytomegalovirus exposure and HLA in healthy donors. Sequencing used immunoSEQ multiplex PCR; TCRdb keeps in-frame clones, though not all of them. The sample shows approximately 300,000 clones, about 80% of them seen only once. The sample was PBMCs. These TCRs come from a girl aged 2-15 years in good health and CMV-seronegative. The CDR3 runs from the conserved cysteine through the conserved F or W. Fields, in order: V gene, D gene, J gene, clone size, CDR3 DNA, CDR3 protein. A D gene is named only where the DNA matches it firmly. A clone size is listed for some rows: how often the clone was seen (once, few, many), or a class if it is expanded.

>TRBV18|TRBD1|TRBJ1-1|-
TGTGCCAGCTCACCCAGGGGGCGCGGGAACACTGAAGCTTTCTTT
CASSPRGRGNTEAFF
>TRBV9|TRBD1|TRBJ2-7|-
TGTGCCAGCAGCGTAAACCCAACGGGACAGGGGTACGAGCAGTACTTC
CASSVNPTGQGYEQYF
>TRBV5-4|TRBD1|TRBJ2-1|-
TGTGCCAGCAGCTTCACCGGGACAGGTTACAATGAGCAGTTCTTC
CASSFTGTGYNEQFF
>TRBV28|-|TRBJ2-3|-
TGTGCCAGCAGTAGCTTACGGACAGATACGCAGTATTTT
CASSSLRTDTQYF
>TRBV30|-|TRBJ1-4|-
TGTGCCTGGAGTCGCAGGCTGGCTAATGAAAAACTGTTTTTT
CAWSRRLANEKLFF
>TRBV6-1|-|TRBJ2-7|-
TGTGCCAGCAGGGACATCTCTCGCGAGCAGTACTTC
CASRDISREQYF
>TRBV4-2|-|TRBJ2-7|once
TGTGCCAGCAACCACAGGGTCTCCCAGCGGGGCTCCTACGAGCAGTACTTC
CASNHRVSQRGSYEQYF
>TRBV19|TRBD2|TRBJ2-1|-
TGTGCCAGTAGTACAATACCGGGACTAGGTTACTATGAGCAGTTCTTC
CASSTIPGLGYYEQFF
>TRBV28|TRBD1|TRBJ1-5|-
TGTGCCAGCAGCTGGGGGGACAGGGGTCTCATTGAGCCCCAGCATTTT
CASSWGDRGLIEPQHF
>TRBV2|-|TRBJ1-6|-
TGTGCCAGCATTAAGTGGCAGGATTTTCCTAATTCACCCCTCCACTTT
CASIKWQDFPNSPLHF
>TRBV29-1|TRBD1|TRBJ2-1|-
TGCAGCGTTGCCAACAGGGGGCCCTACAATGAGCAGTTCTTC
CSVANRGPYNEQFF
>TRBV5-1|-|TRBJ1-2|-
TGCGCCAGCGGCGATCTTCAGGCTAACTATGGCTACACCTTC
CASGDLQANYGYTF
>TRBV5-1|-|TRBJ1-2|-
TGCGCCAGCTCGGCAGGGGATCTGGACTATGGCTACACCTTC
CASSAGDLDYGYTF
>TRBV10-1|TRBD2|TRBJ2-2|-
TGCGCCAGCTCTTCAGCGGGAGTTGGGGGCGGGGAGCTGTTTTTT
CASSSAGVGGGELFF
>TRBV5-4|TRBD1|TRBJ1-2|-
TGTGCCAGCAGGCCCTGGACAGGGGAGGATGGCTACACCTTC
CASRPWTGEDGYTF
>TRBV5-5|TRBD1|TRBJ2-1|-
TGTGCCAGCAGCTCGTATACCGGGACAGGGGTATACAATGAGCAGTTCTTC
CASSSYTGTGVYNEQFF
>TRBV4-2|TRBD2|TRBJ2-7|once
TGTGCCAGCAGCCCCAGCGGGAGCCGTATTCGGGAGCAGTACTTC
CASSPSGSRIREQYF
>TRBV27|TRBD2|TRBJ2-3|once
TGTGCCAGCAGGTCAGGGAGGGTGAGGATAAGCACAGATACGCAGTATTTT
CASRSGRVRISTDTQYF
>TRBV29-1|TRBD2|TRBJ2-3|-
TGCAGCGTTGAGACTAGCCGGGCAGATACGCAGTATTTT
CSVETSRADTQYF
>TRBV7-6|-|TRBJ2-3|-
TGTGCCAGCAGCTTATCGGTCTCCGACACAGATACGCAGTATTTT
CASSLSVSDTDTQYF
>TRBV6-5|-|TRBJ2-3|-
TGTGCCAGCAGTTACTCAGGACTCACAGATACGCAGTATTTT
CASSYSGLTDTQYF
>TRBV18|-|TRBJ1-3|-
TGTGCCAGCTCACTCGAGGGAAACACCATATATTTT
CASSLEGNTIYF
>TRBV19|TRBD2|TRBJ2-1|-
TGTGCCAGTAGTATAGGGGAGCGGGGGGGCCAGATCTTC
CASSIGERGGQIF
>TRBV27|TRBD1|TRBJ1-4|-
TGTGCCAGCAGTTTATGGAGGGGGCTTTCTAATGAAAAACTGTTTTTT
CASSLWRGLSNEKLFF
>TRBV29-1|-|TRBJ1-1|-
TGCAGCGTTGAACCCCCGCGTGAAGCTTTCTTT
CSVEPPREAFF
>TRBV2|-|TRBJ2-1|-
TGTGCCAGCAGTGAAAGCGCGGACAATGAGCAGTTCTTC
CASSESADNEQFF
>TRBV10-1|TRBD1|TRBJ1-2|-
TGCGCCAGCAGTGAGCCGACAGGGGGGGATGGCTACACCTTC
CASSEPTGGDGYTF
>TRBV18|-|TRBJ1-1|once
TGTGCCAGCTCACCAATCAGCGGACGAATGGGAACTGAAGCTTTCTTT
CASSPISGRMGTEAFF
>TRBV7-3|-|TRBJ2-5|-
TGTGCCAGCAGCTTACGCGGGGACCAAGAGACCCAGTACTTC
CASSLRGDQETQYF